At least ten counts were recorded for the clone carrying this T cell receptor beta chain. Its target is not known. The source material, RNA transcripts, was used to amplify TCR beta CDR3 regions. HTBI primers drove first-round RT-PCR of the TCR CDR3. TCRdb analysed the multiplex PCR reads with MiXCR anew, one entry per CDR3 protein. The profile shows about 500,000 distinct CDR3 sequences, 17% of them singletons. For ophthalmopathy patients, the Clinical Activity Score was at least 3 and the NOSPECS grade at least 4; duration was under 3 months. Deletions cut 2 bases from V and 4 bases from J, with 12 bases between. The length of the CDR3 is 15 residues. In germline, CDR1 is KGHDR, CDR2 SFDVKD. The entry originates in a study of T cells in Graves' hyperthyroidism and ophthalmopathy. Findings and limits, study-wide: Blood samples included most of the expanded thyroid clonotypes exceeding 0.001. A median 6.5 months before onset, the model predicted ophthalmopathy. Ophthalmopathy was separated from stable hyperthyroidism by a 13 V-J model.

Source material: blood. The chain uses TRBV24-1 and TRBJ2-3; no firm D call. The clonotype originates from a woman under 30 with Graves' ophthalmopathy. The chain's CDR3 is CATSDSSAGSDTQYF. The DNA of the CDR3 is TGTGCCACCAGTGATTCCTCGGCCGGATCAGATACGCAGTATTTT.